A selection of T cell receptor beta chains follows, all from one sample in a study of T cells in Graves' hyperthyroidism and ophthalmopathy. TCRdb re-called the multiplex PCR reads with MiXCR, one entry per CDR3 protein. Among nearly 250,000 distinct CDR3 sequences listed, about a sixth were seen once. The sample was blood. These receptors all stem from a woman aged 18-29 years with Graves' ophthalmopathy. CDR3s include the opening cysteine and the closing phenylalanine or tryptophan. A D gene is named only where the DNA matches it firmly. Size is stated for part of the rows, as once, few or many counts, or as a class when the clone is expanded.

v_gene	j_gene	abundance	d_gene	CDR3aa	CDR3nt
TRBV27	TRBJ2-7	many	.	CASRGSSYEQYF	TGTGCCAGCAGGGGGAGCTCCTACGAGCAGTACTTC
TRBV28	TRBJ1-6	many	.	CASSFTGPLHF	TGTGCCAGCAGTTTCACTGGTCCCCTCCACTTT
TRBV7-9	TRBJ2-1	many	TRBD2	CASSWPGLAGVAEQFF	TGTGCCAGCAGCTGGCCGGGACTAGCGGGGGTGGCTGAGCAGTTCTTC
TRBV4-1	TRBJ1-3	few	TRBD1	CASSQTGTGGRDTIYF	TGCGCCAGCAGCCAAACGGGGACAGGGGGTCGGGACACCATATATTTT
TRBV11-2	TRBJ2-2	.	TRBD2	CASSGKTSGANTGELFF	TGTGCCAGCAGCGGTAAAACTAGCGGAGCGAACACCGGGGAGCTGTTTTTT
TRBV7-3	TRBJ2-1	many	.	CASSLTTGSYNEQFF	TGTGCCAGCAGCTTAACGACAGGCTCCTACAATGAGCAGTTCTTC
TRBV10-3	TRBJ1-3	many	.	CAISIGTAGNTIYF	TGTGCCATCAGCATTGGGACGGCTGGAAACACCATATATTTT
TRBV28	TRBJ2-1	many	.	CASSELIQRVEQFF	TGTGCCAGCAGTGAATTGATTCAGCGAGTTGAGCAGTTCTTC
TRBV3-1	TRBJ2-1	many	TRBD2	CASSPPQLAGVNLGNEQFF	TGTGCCAGCAGCCCACCCCAACTAGCGGGAGTCAACTTAGGGAATGAGCAGTTCTTC
TRBV5-8	TRBJ2-3	many	.	CASSLEQNRADTQYF	TGTGCCAGCAGCTTGGAACAAAACCGGGCCGATACGCAGTATTTT
TRBV12-3/TRBV12-4	TRBJ2-1	many	.	CASSPDNNPYNEQFF	TGTGCCAGCAGTCCCGACAATAATCCCTACAATGAGCAGTTCTTC
TRBV12-3/TRBV12-4	TRBJ2-7	many	TRBD1	CASSGWTGEGEQYF	TGTGCCAGCAGTGGCTGGACAGGGGAGGGCGAGCAGTACTTC
TRBV7-2	TRBJ2-4	many	TRBD2	CASSPRGAAGGYIQYF	TGTGCCAGCAGCCCGAGAGGGGCCGCGGGGGGGTACATTCAGTACTTC
TRBV3-1	TRBJ1-2	many	TRBD1	CASSPDRAYNGYTF	TGTGCCAGCAGCCCCGACAGGGCATACAATGGCTACACCTTC
TRBV12-5	TRBJ1-1	many	TRBD1	CASGLALPGQGLENTEAFF	TGTGCTAGTGGTTTGGCCCTTCCGGGACAGGGTTTGGAGAACACTGAAGCTTTCTTT
TRBV10-3	TRBJ2-6	.	.	CAISESIIVLNVLTGANVLTF	TGTGCCATCAGTGAGTCTATTATTGTATTAAACGTATTAACTGGGGCCAACGTCCTGACTTTC
TRBV20-1	TRBJ2-7	many	TRBD2	CSARGTSVHYEQYF	TGCAGTGCTAGGGGGACTAGCGTACACTACGAGCAGTACTTC
TRBV27	TRBJ2-1	many	TRBD2	CASSSGTRVLSSYNEQFF	TGTGCCAGCAGTTCCGGGACTAGGGTACTTTCTTCCTACAATGAGCAGTTCTTC
TRBV9	TRBJ2-7	many	.	CASSVFDRTGSEQYF	TGTGCCAGCAGCGTGTTCGACAGGACGGGGAGCGAGCAGTACTTC
TRBV19	TRBJ2-1	.	TRBD2	CASSIAAGGNNEQFF	TGTGCCAGTAGTATAGCAGCGGGGGGGAACAATGAGCAGTTCTTC
TRBV6-2/TRBV6-3	TRBJ1-1	many	.	CAATAQQNTEAFF	TGTGCCGCCACCGCACAGCAGAACACTGAAGCTTTCTTT
TRBV9	TRBJ1-5	.	.	CASSVEASSQPQHF	TGTGCCAGCAGCGTAGAAGCTTCCAGTCAGCCCCAGCATTTT
TRBV14	TRBJ2-5	many	TRBD1	CASSLYSSTGLQETQYF	TGTGCCAGCAGCCTTTATTCTTCGACAGGGCTCCAAGAGACCCAGTACTTC
TRBV5-1	TRBJ1-1	many	.	CASSLGWEPAEAFF	TGCGCCAGCAGCTTGGGTTGGGAACCGGCTGAAGCTTTCTTT
TRBV7-9	TRBJ1-3	.	.	CASSPTTGRFGDTIYF	TGTGCCAGCAGCCCAACGACAGGCCGCTTCGGGGACACCATATATTTT
TRBV12-3/TRBV12-4	TRBJ1-2	many	.	CASSLQKYGYTF	TGTGCCAGCAGTTTGCAGAAATATGGCTACACCTTC
TRBV28	TRBJ1-6	many	.	CASSSPSLDSPLHF	TGTGCCAGCAGTTCCCCCAGCCTCGATTCACCCCTCCACTTT
TRBV6-5	TRBJ1-4	many	TRBD1	CASSYRYGTDEKLFF	TGTGCCAGCAGTTACCGATACGGGACAGATGAAAAACTGTTTTTT
TRBV9	TRBJ1-2	few	TRBD1	CASSSGTGLVGYTF	TGTGCCAGCAGCTCGGGGACAGGGCTTGTTGGCTACACCTTC
TRBV7-2	TRBJ1-4	many	.	CASSLNGRWREKLFF	TGTGCCAGCAGCTTAAACGGGAGGTGGCGGGAAAAACTGTTTTTT
TRBV11-2	TRBJ2-1	many	TRBD2	CASSLDWSGGYNEQFF	TGTGCCAGCAGCTTAGACTGGAGCGGGGGCTACAATGAGCAGTTCTTC
TRBV7-3	TRBJ1-6	many	TRBD1	CASSFTGQGGSPLHF	TGTGCCAGCAGCTTTACGGGACAGGGCGGTTCACCCCTCCACTTT
TRBV3-1	TRBJ2-2	few	.	CASSRGGSRTGELFF	TGTGCCAGCAGCCGAGGGGGGAGTAGGACCGGGGAGCTGTTTTTT
TRBV29-1	TRBJ2-1	.	TRBD2	CSVCLIGTSGTNEQFF	TGCAGCGTCTGTTTGATCGGGACTAGCGGCACCAATGAGCAGTTCTTC
TRBV28	TRBJ1-2	many	TRBD1	CASSFDPGTGPGGYTF	TGTGCCAGCAGTTTCGACCCCGGGACAGGGCCGGGCGGCTACACCTTC
TRBV5-1	TRBJ2-1	many	TRBD2	CASSWTRLAEAWENEQFF	TGCGCCAGCAGCTGGACTAGACTAGCCGAGGCGTGGGAAAATGAGCAGTTCTTC
TRBV6-6	TRBJ1-1	many	TRBD1	CASSYFGTGAMNTEAFF	TGTGCCAGCAGTTACTTTGGGACAGGGGCCATGAACACTGAAGCTTTCTTT
TRBV10-3	TRBJ2-5	many	TRBD2	CAIRGLAGDETQYF	TGTGCCATACGGGGACTAGCGGGAGACGAGACCCAGTACTTC
TRBV12-5	TRBJ2-1	many	.	CASGLEQVTLSSYNEQFF	TGTGCTAGTGGTTTAGAACAGGTAACTTTGAGCTCCTACAATGAGCAGTTCTTC
TRBV19	TRBJ1-3	few	TRBD1	CASSTEDRAGNTIYF	TGTGCCAGTAGTACCGAAGACAGGGCTGGAAACACCATATATTTT
TRBV10-3	TRBJ2-3	few	TRBD1	CAISEGQGNTDTQYF	TGTGCCATCAGTGAGGGACAGGGGAACACAGATACGCAGTATTTT
TRBV4-3	TRBJ2-3	many	TRBD2	CASSQEAGGPDTQYF	TGCGCCAGCAGCCAAGAAGCGGGAGGGCCAGATACGCAGTATTTT
TRBV11-1	TRBJ2-7	many	.	CASSPDGYEQYF	TGTGCCAGCAGCCCGGACGGCTACGAGCAGTACTTC
TRBV15	TRBJ2-3	many	.	CATSRRTANTDTQYF	TGTGCCACCAGCAGACGGACAGCAAACACAGATACGCAGTATTTT
TRBV30	TRBJ2-5	few	TRBD2	CAWSSPTLAGGPRETQYF	TGTGCCTGGAGTTCGCCTACCCTAGCGGGAGGGCCGAGGGAGACCCAGTACTTC
TRBV12-3/TRBV12-4	TRBJ2-2	many	.	CASSFVWGDTGELFF	TGTGCCAGCAGTTTCGTGTGGGGGGACACCGGGGAGCTGTTTTTT
TRBV6-1	TRBJ1-4	many	TRBD1	CASSRQGSSEKLFF	TGTGCCAGCAGCAGACAGGGGTCGTCGGAAAAACTGTTTTTT
TRBV11-3	TRBJ2-3	many	TRBD1	CASSLRQGPQYF	TGTGCCAGCAGCTTAAGACAGGGGCCGCAGTATTTT
TRBV11-2	TRBJ2-5	many	.	CASSRYQETQYF	TGTGCCAGCAGCCGCTACCAAGAGACCCAGTACTTC
TRBV3-1	TRBJ2-7	many	.	CASSQDVYEQYF	TGTGCCAGCAGCCAAGATGTTTACGAGCAGTACTTC
TRBV28	TRBJ2-1	many	TRBD1	CASRTSGQGVEEQFF	TGTGCCAGCCGAACCTCGGGACAGGGGGTAGAGGAGCAGTTCTTC
TRBV30	TRBJ1-1	.	.	CAWGPLGTEAFF	TGTGCCTGGGGGCCATTGGGCACTGAAGCTTTCTTT
TRBV28	TRBJ2-7	many	TRBD1	CASMGQVYEQYF	TGTGCCAGCATGGGACAGGTCTACGAGCAGTACTTC